This T cell receptor beta chain was retrieved from a study of cytomegalovirus exposure and HLA in healthy donors. This clone was seen a handful of times. CDR1 and CDR2 (germline): SGHDT, YYEEEE. CDR3 length: 14 residues. With 3 bases clipped from V and 4 bases from J, the junction kept 3 bases outside the gene matches. With 60 Vbeta and 13 Jbeta primers, the PCR was carried out. Sequencing was performed with immunoSEQ multiplex PCR; in TCRdb, only in-frame clones are kept and a portion is missing. The data hold around 130,000 clones, with around 85% observed a single time. The sequenced sample was PBMCs. This TCR was recovered from a female donor in good health and CMV-seronegative. The genes are TRBV5-6 and TRBJ1-5, with TRBD1 matching over 8 bases. CDR3 in amino acids: CASSWTGSNQPQHF. The CDR3 nucleotides are TGTGCCAGCAGCTGGACAGGGTCGAATCAGCCCCAGCATTTT.